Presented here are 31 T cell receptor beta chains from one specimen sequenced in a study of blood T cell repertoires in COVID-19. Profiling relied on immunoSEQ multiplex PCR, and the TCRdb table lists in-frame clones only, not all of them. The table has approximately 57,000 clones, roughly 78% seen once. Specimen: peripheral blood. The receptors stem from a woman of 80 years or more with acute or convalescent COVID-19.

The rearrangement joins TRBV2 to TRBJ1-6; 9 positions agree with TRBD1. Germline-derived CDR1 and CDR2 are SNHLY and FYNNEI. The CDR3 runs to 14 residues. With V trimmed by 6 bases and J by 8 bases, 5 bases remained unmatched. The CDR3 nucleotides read TGTGCCAGCAGGGGCGGGACAGGGTATTCACCCCTCCACTTT. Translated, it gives CASRGGTGYSPLHF.

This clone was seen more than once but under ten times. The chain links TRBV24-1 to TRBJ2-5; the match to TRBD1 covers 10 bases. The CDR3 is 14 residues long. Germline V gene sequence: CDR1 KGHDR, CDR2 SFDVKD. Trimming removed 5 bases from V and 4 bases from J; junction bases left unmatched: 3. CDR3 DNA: TGTGCCACCAGTGGGGGACAGGGGAGAGAGACCCAGTACTTC. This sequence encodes CATSGGQGRETQYF.

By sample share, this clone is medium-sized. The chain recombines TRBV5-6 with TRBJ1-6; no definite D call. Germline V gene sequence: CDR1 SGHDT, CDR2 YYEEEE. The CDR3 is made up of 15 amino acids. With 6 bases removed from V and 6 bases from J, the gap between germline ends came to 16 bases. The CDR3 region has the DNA TGTGCCAGCACGAGGGTTTCGGAGGGTAATTCACCCCTCCACTTT. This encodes CASTRVSEGNSPLHF.

The CDR3 spells CASSQRLEGVLREFSYEQYF. For the CDR3, the DNA is TGTGCCAGCAGCCAAAGATTGGAGGGCGTATTGCGGGAGTTCTCCTACGAGCAGTACTTC. V and J are TRBV14 and TRBJ2-7; 7 bases map to TRBD2. This CDR3 spans 20 amino acids. The J segment lost 0 bases and the V segment lost 2 bases, leaving 19 bases of the junction unmatched. Germline V gene sequence: CDR1 SGHDN, CDR2 FVKESK.

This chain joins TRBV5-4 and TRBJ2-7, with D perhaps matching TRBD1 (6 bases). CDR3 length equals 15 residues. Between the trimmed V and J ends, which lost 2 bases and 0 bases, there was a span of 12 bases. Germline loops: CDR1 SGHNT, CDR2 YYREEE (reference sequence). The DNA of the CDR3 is TGTGCCAGCAGCTTCGGACAGTCGAGCTCCTACGAGCAGTACTTC. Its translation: CASSFGQSSSYEQYF.

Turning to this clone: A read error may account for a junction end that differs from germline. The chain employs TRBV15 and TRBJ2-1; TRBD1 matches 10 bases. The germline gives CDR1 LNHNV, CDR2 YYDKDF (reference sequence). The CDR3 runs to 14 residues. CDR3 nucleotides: TGTGCCACCGGCAGGGACAGGGGTTACAATGAGCAGTTCTTC. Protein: CATGRDRGYNEQFF.

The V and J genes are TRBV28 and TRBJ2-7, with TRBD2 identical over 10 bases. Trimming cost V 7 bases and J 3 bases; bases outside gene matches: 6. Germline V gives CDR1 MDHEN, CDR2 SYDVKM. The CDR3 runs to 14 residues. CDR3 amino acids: CASTLAGEVYEQYF. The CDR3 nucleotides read TGTGCCAGCACCCTAGCGGGAGAGGTCTACGAGCAGTACTTC.

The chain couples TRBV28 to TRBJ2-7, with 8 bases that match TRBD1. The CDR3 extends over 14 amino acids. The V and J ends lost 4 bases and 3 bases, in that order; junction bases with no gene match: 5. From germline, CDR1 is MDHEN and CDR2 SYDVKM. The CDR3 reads CASSSTGVNYEQYF. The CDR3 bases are TGTGCCAGCAGTTCGACAGGGGTTAACTACGAGCAGTACTTC.

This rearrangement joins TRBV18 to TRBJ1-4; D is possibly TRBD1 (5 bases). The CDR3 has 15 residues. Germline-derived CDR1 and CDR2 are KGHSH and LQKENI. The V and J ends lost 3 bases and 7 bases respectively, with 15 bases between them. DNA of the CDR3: TGTGCCAGCTCACCTCGAACGGGCGGGGGTGAAAAACTGTTTTTT. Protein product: CASSPRTGGGEKLFF.

CDR3 sequence: CASSSTGGNTGELFF. The CDR3 nucleotides read TGTGCCAGCAGCTCGACAGGGGGCAACACCGGGGAGCTGTTTTTT. This sequence joins TRBV7-6 and TRBJ2-2; 10 bases are shared with TRBD1. Germline V gene sequence: CDR1 SGHVS, CDR2 FNYEAQ. V dropped 4 bases and J dropped 2; count of bases not matched to a gene: 1. The CDR3 length is 15 residues.

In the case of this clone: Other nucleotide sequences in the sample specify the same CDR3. The CDR3 sequence: CASNRAERSPLHF. The CDR3, as DNA: TGTGCCAGCAACAGGGCGGAACGTTCACCCCTCCACTTT. The rearrangement links TRBV25-1 to TRBJ1-6, with a possible D match to TRBD1 (6 bases). Trimming removed 7 bases at V and 9 bases at J, with 13 bases between. The CDR3 is made up of 13 amino acids. The V gene's germline CDR1 is MGHDK and CDR2 SYGVNS.

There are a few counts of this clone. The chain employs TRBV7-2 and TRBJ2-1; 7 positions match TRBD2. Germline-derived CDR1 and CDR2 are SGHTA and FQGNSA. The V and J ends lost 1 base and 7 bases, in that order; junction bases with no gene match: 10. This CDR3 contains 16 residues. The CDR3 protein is CASSLVWREFRNEQFF. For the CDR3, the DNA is TGTGCCAGCAGCTTAGTGTGGCGGGAGTTCAGGAATGAGCAGTTCTTC.

CDR3 loop: CASSGDSGNTIYF. The CDR3 DNA follows: TGCGCCAGCAGTGGCGACTCTGGAAACACCATATATTTT. V usage is TRBV10-1 and J usage is TRBJ1-3; unclear D gene. CDR1 and CDR2 from the germline V gene are WNHNN and SYGVQD (reference sequence). The CDR3 contains 13 residues. With 4 bases removed from V and 0 bases from J, the gap between germline ends came to 4 bases.

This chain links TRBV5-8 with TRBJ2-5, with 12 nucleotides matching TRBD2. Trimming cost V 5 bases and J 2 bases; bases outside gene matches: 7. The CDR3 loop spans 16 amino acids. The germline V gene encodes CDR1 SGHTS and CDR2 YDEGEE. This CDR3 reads CASSGLAGRRQETQYF. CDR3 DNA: TGTGCCAGCAGTGGACTAGCGGGGAGGAGACAAGAGACCCAGTACTTC.

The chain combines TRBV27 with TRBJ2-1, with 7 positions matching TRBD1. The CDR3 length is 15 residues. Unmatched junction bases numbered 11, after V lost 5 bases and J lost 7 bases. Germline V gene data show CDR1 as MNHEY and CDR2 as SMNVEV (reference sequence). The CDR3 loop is CASSPRQGIINEQFF. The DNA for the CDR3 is TGTGCCAGCAGTCCTCGACAGGGAATTATAAATGAGCAGTTCTTC.

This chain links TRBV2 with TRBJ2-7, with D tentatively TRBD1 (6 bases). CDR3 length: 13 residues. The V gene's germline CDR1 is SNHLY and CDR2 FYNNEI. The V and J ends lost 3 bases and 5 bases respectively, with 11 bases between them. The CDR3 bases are TGTGCCAGCAGTGAGGGGGCCAGGCACGAGCAGTACTTC. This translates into CASSEGARHEQYF.

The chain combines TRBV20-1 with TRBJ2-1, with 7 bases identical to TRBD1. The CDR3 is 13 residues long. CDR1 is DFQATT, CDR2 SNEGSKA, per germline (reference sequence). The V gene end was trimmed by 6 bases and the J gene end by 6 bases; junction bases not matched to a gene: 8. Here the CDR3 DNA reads TGCAGTGCCAGTACAGGGGTGGGCAATGAGCAGTTCTTC. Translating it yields CSASTGVGNEQFF.

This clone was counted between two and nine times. The CDR3 sequence is CASSTTSRGAEAFF. CDR3 DNA sequence: TGCGCCAGCAGTACAACCAGCCGGGGAGCTGAAGCTTTCTTT. V and J are TRBV5-1 and TRBJ1-1; D uncertain. The CDR3 covers 14 residues. The V gene's germline CDR1 is SGHRS and CDR2 YFSETQ. V gave up 5 bases and J gave up 6 bases, with 17 bases separating them.

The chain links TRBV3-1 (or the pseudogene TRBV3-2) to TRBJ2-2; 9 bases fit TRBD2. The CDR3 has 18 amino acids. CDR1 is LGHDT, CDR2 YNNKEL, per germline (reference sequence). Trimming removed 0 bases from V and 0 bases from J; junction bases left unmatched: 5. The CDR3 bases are TGTGCCAGCAGCCAAGATTTTAGCGGGGGATCGAACACCGGGGAGCTGTTTTTT. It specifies CASSQDFSGGSNTGELFF.

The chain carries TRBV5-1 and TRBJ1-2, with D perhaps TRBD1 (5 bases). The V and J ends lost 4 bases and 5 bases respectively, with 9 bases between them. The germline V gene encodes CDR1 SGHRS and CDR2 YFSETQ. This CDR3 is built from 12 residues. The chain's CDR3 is CASSLEGYGYTF. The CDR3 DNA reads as TGCGCCAGCAGCCTGGAGGGGTATGGCTACACCTTC.

CDR3 sequence (DNA): TGTGCCACCAGTGATTGTCCCAGGGGGGTTTTGAATGAGCAGTTCTTC. Protein: CATSDCPRGVLNEQFF. The chain carries TRBV24-1 and TRBJ2-1, with a possible D match to TRBD1 (7 bases). The CDR3 length is 16 residues. V lost 2 bases and J lost 7, with 17 bases in between. Germline V gene data show CDR1 as KGHDR and CDR2 as SFDVKD.

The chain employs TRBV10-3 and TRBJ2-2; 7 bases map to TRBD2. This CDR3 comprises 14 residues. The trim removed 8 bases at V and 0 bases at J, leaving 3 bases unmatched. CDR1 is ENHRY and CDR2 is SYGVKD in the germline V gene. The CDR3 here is CAIGGLTNTGELFF. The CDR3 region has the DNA TGTGCCATCGGGGGACTAACGAACACCGGGGAGCTGTTTTTT.

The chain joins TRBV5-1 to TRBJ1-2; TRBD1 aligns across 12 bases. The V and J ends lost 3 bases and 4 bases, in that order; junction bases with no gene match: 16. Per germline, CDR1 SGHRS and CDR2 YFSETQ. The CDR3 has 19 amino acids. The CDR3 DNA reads TGCGCCAGCAGCTCACGTCCCCCGGGACAGGGGGCGATCGTCTATGGCTACACCTTC. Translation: CASSSRPPGQGAIVYGYTF.

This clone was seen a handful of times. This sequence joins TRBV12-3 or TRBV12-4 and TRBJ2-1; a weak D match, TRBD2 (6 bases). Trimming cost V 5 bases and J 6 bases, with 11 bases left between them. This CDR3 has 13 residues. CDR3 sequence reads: CASSMGLANEQFF. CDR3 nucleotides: TGTGCCAGCAGTATGGGACTCGCCAATGAGCAGTTCTTC.

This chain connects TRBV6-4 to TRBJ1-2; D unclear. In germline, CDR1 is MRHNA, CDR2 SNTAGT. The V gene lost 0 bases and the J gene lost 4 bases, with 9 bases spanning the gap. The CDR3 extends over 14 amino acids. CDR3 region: CASSDSGDGYGYTF. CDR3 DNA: TGTGCCAGCAGTGACTCCGGAGATGGCTATGGCTACACCTTC.

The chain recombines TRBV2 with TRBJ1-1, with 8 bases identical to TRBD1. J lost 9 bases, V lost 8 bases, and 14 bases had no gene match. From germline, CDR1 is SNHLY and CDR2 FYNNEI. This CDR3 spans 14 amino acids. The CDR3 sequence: CASHPGRTGGKAFF. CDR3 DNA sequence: TGTGCCAGCCACCCCGGGAGAACAGGGGGAAAAGCTTTCTTT.

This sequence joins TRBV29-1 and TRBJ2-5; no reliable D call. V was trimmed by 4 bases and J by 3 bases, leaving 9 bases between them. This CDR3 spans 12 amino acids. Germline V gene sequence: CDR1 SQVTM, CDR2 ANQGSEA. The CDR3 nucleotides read TGCAGCGTTGGGCAGGTCAAAGAGACCCAGTACTTC. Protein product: CSVGQVKETQYF.

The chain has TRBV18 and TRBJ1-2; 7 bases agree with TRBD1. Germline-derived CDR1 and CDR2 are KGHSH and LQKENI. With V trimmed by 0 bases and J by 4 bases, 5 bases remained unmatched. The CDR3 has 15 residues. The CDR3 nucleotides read TGTGCCAGCTCACCACCCTCACAGGGGACCTATGGCTACACCTTC. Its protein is CASSPPSQGTYGYTF.

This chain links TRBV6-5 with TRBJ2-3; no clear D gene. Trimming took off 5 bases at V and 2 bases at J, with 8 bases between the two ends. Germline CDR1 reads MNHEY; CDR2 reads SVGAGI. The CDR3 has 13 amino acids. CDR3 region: CASSPVPTDTQYF. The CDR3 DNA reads TGTGCCAGCAGTCCGGTACCCACAGATACGCAGTATTTT.

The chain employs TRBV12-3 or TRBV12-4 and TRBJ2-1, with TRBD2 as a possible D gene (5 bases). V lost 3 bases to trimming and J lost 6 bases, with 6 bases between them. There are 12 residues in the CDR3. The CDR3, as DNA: TGTGCCAGCAGTTTCCGGGGCAATGAGCAGTTCTTC. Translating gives CASSFRGNEQFF.

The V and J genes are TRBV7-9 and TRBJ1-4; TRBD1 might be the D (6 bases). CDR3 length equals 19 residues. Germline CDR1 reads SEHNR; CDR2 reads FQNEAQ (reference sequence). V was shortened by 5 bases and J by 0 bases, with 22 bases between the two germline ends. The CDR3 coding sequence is TGTGCCAGCAGCCCCCCCCCGACAGGTTTTCTCGCAACTAATGAAAAACTGTTTTTT. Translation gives CASSPPPTGFLATNEKLFF.